This T cell receptor beta chain came from a study of OX40 agonist ivuxolimab in advanced cancers. A note on this clone: Its target is not known.

Study findings and constraints: Low normalized clonal expansion also occurred in some nonresponding patients.

TCRdb's copy holds only in-frame clones and misses some; the assay was immunoSEQ multiplex PCR. The repertoire holds some 68,000 clones, with about 88% as singletons. Germline V gene data show CDR1 as MNHEY and CDR2 as SMNVEV (reference sequence). The CDR3 loop spans 16 amino acids. V shed 5 bases and J 6 bases; nucleotides not matched to a gene: 14. This chain links TRBV27 with TRBJ2-3, with 7 bases that match TRBD2. The sample in question was CD4+ or CD8+ T cells sorted from blood, obtained in a trial of the OX40 agonist ivuxolimab. The receptor comes from an adult with an advanced solid tumor such as melanoma, head and neck, liver or kidney cancer. The CDR3 loop reads CASSRSPPTGRDTQYF. The CDR3 DNA is TGTGCCAGCAGTCGCTCCCCCCCAACCGGGAGGGATACGCAGTATTTT.